This TCR beta chain was obtained from a study of T cells in Graves' hyperthyroidism and ophthalmopathy. The table lists this clonotype with many counts. The CDR3 loop spans 14 amino acids. Trimming removed 3 bases from V and 1 base from J, with 10 bases in between. Germline V CDR1 and CDR2: SGHRS, YFSETQ. TCR beta CDR3 regions were amplified from RNA. The TCR CDR3 was amplified in a first-round RT-PCR using the HTBI primer set. TCRdb passed the multiplex PCR reads through MiXCR, listing each CDR3 protein once. The sample records 340,000 or so distinct CDR3 sequences, around 17% being singletons. This clonotype was sampled from a young man with Graves' hyperthyroidism. Specimen: blood. The rearrangement joins TRBV5-1 to TRBJ1-1; a weak D match, TRBD1 (5 bases). CDR3 nucleotides: TGCGCCAGCAGCTCAGGGACCGAGAACACTGAAGCTTTCTTT. This translates into CASSSGTENTEAFF.